This TCR beta chain is from a study of blood T cell repertoires in COVID-19. Study in general: Whether acute or convalescent, the COVID-19 samples came from the United States, Italy and Spain. PBMCs, B-cell-depleted T cells, or T cells provided the cDNA or gDNA that made up the material.

Original analysis: It was from reference gene primer amplification that nucleated cell counts were estimated. Assay: immunoSEQ multiplex PCR; the TCRdb copy retains only in-frame clones and omits some. The V and J calls and clone size come from that table; D and trimming were worked out from the DNA. Among some 130,000 clones, 75% to 90% were seen once, and the ten largest hold 35% to 50%. This clone appeared once. The CDR3 sequence is 15 residues long. The J segment lost 4 bases and the V segment lost 3 bases, leaving 5 bases of the junction unmatched. Germline assignment: CDR1 SGHRS and CDR2 YFSETQ.

The clonotype comes from a human donor in a cohort sampled during active COVID-19. The specimen was peripheral blood. The chain combines TRBV5-1 with TRBJ2-3; TRBD1 agrees at 10 bases. This chain's CDR3 is CASSSTGGIADTQYF. CDR3 in DNA: TGCGCCAGCAGCTCGACAGGGGGCATCGCAGATACGCAGTATTTT.